The next 27 T cell receptor beta chains were all read from a single sample in a study of CD8 T cells in ankylosing spondylitis (TCRdb year 2017). The investigation overall reported the following: A TCR beta motif of eight highly homologous amino acid variants appeared characteristic of blood from ankylosing spondylitis patients.

Libraries were made using 5' RACE. TCRdb shows the sequencer as Illumina HiSeq 2500. TCRdb reran the public reads through fastp at Q25 and MiXCR, keeping productive beta chains. Under each unique CDR3 protein, matching rows form one entry showing the most common genes and DNA. Recorded for this sample are 220,000 or so distinct CDR3 sequences; approximately 20% of them occurred a single time. Of the sample, approximately 42% is held by the ten largest clones. Antigens of these TCRs are unknown. The sample taken for sequencing was blood, either unsorted or a sorted T cell fraction (not recorded which). The receptors here all came from a male donor with ankylosing spondylitis.

The chain couples TRBV13 to TRBJ2-1; D is unresolved. The CDR3 is 13 residues long. Germline V gene lookup returns CDR1 PRHDT and CDR2 FYEKMQ (reference sequence). V lost 5 bases, J lost 5 bases, and 10 bases lay in between. CDR3 coding DNA: TGTGCCAGCAGCCCGCCGGCGGACAATGAGCAGTTCTTC. As protein: CASSPPADNEQFF.

The gene calls are TRBV19 and TRBJ2-7, with no clear D. Germline V CDR1 and CDR2: LNHDA, SQIVND (reference sequence). The V end was cut by 4 bases, the J end by 1 base, with 8 bases between. The CDR3 totals 13 residues. CDR3 region: CASSTSPSYEQYF. CDR3 bases: TGTGCCAGTAGTACATCCCCTTCCTACGAGCAGTACTTC.

This clonotype was seen a handful of times. The chain carries TRBV7-9 and TRBJ2-1; 7 bases line up with TRBD1. The ends lost 1 base at V and 7 bases at J; junction bases unmatched: 7. The germline V gene encodes CDR1 SEHNR and CDR2 FQNEAQ (reference sequence). The CDR3 totals 15 residues. The CDR3 DNA follows: TGTGCCAGCAGCTTAGGACAGGGAGTAAAGAATGAGCAGTTCTTC. It translates to CASSLGQGVKNEQFF.

This clonotype was recorded a few times. The CDR3 reads CASSGRGEPNSPLHF. CDR3 DNA: TGTGCCAGCAGCGGCAGGGGGGAACCTAATTCACCCCTCCACTTT. The gene calls are TRBV7-9 and TRBJ1-6; 7 nucleotides agree with TRBD1. Germline loops: CDR1 SEHNR, CDR2 FQNEAQ (reference sequence). The trim removed 5 bases at V and 6 bases at J, leaving 7 bases unmatched. The CDR3 consists of 15 residues.

V usage is TRBV19 and J usage is TRBJ1-2, with 7 bases matching TRBD1. The CDR3 contains 15 residues. CDR1 and CDR2 from the germline V gene are LNHDA and SQIVND (reference sequence). J was trimmed by 5 bases and V by 4 bases; bases with no gene match: 10. The CDR3 region has the DNA TGTGCCAGTAGTAGCGACAGGGAGGTGAGGTATGGCTACACCTTC. It specifies CASSSDREVRYGYTF.

The sample holds a few counts of this clonotype. This sequence joins TRBV19 and TRBJ2-5; a weak D match, TRBD1 (5 bases). V was cut by 0 bases and J by 6 bases, with 11 bases left in between. The CDR3 sequence is 14 residues long. The germline CDR1 and CDR2 sequences are LNHDA and SQIVND (reference sequence). The CDR3 DNA reads TGTGCCAGTAGTATAGACCTGCAGGGTAAGACCCAGTACTTC. This sequence encodes CASSIDLQGKTQYF. The full variable domain, completed using reference TRBV19 and TRBJ2-5, is DGGITQSPKYLFRKEGQNVTLSCEQNLNHDAMYWYRQDPGQGLRLIYYSQIVNDFQKGDIAEGYSVSREKKESFPLTVTSAQKNPTAFYLCASSIDLQGKTQYFGPGTRLLVL.

This clonotype was detected only a few times. The chain recombines TRBV9 with TRBJ2-1; 12 bases are shared with TRBD2. Germline values: CDR1 SGDLS, CDR2 YYNGEE. The CDR3 consists of 18 residues. Trimming cost V 3 bases and J 3 bases; bases outside gene matches: 10. The CDR3 DNA reads as TGTGCCAGCAGCGGTTTAAAGGGGGGACTAGCGGGCTACAATGAGCAGTTCTTC. It encodes CASSGLKGGLAGYNEQFF. Full variable domain (outside the CDR3, taken from reference TRBV9 and TRBJ2-1): DSGVTQTPKHLITATGQRVTLRCSPRSGDLSVYWYQQSLDQGLQFLIQYYNGEERAKGNILERFSAQQFPDLHSELNLSSLELGDSALYFCASSGLKGGLAGYNEQFFGPGTRLTVL.

The gene calls are TRBV9 and TRBJ2-1; D remains unclear. The CDR3 totals 15 residues. The V end was cut by 0 bases, the J end by 5 bases, with 12 bases between. Germline CDR1 and CDR2: SGDLS and YYNGEE. CDR3 sequence reads: CASSVGLDSDNEQFF. The CDR3 DNA sequence: TGTGCCAGCAGCGTAGGTCTAGATTCAGACAATGAGCAGTTCTTC.

In this sample, this clonotype turned up a few times. V usage is TRBV20-1 and J usage is TRBJ2-7; perhaps TRBD2 as D (6 bases). Germline CDR1 DFQATT, CDR2 SNEGSKA (reference sequence). This CDR3 contains 12 residues. V was trimmed by 7 bases and J by 3 bases, leaving 13 bases between them. The CDR3 sequence is CSVPETSYEQYF. In DNA, the CDR3 is TGCAGTGTTCCCGAGACTAGCTACGAGCAGTACTTC.

There are a few counts of this clonotype. V usage is TRBV18 and J usage is TRBJ2-1, with a possible D match to TRBD2 (6 bases). This CDR3 has 13 residues. Germline-derived CDR1 and CDR2 are KGHSH and LQKENI. Between the trimmed V and J ends, which lost 4 bases and 13 bases, there was a span of 17 bases. CDR3: CASSRDPGEVQFF. The CDR3 DNA reads as TGTGCCAGCTCACGGGACCCGGGGGAGGTACAGTTCTTC.

The sample holds a few counts of this clonotype. The V call is TRBV11-2, the J call TRBJ2-5; 13 bases align to TRBD2. The CDR3 is 15 amino acids. Per the germline V gene, CDR1 is SGHAT and CDR2 is FQNNGV. With V trimmed by 1 base and J by 5 bases, 1 base remained unmatched. In DNA, the CDR3 is TGTGCCAGCAGCTTAGGGGGACTAGCGGGGGAGACCCAGTACTTC. The encoded protein is CASSLGGLAGETQYF.

The V and J genes are TRBV6-1 and TRBJ1-1; a possible D gene is TRBD1 (6 bases). This CDR3 spans 14 amino acids. V was pared by 7 bases and J by 3 bases, with 15 bases between. The germline V gene has CDR1 MNHNS and CDR2 SASEGT. DNA of the CDR3: TGTGCCAGCACCGCGACAGGCGGGCACACTGAAGCTTTCTTT. It is translated as CASTATGGHTEAFF.

This clonotype was observed a handful of times. The J gene is TRBJ2-7, the V gene TRBV28; the D gene is possibly TRBD1 (8 bases). Trimming stripped 6 bases from V and 4 bases from J, with 22 bases between. Germline CDR1 is MDHEN and CDR2 is SYDVKM. CDR3 size: 16 residues. The CDR3 sequence: CASSTQGGLTSYEQYF. CDR3 in DNA: TGTGCCAGCAGCACACAGGGGGGACTAACCTCGTACGAGCAGTACTTC. Complete variable domain (other parts from reference TRBV28 and TRBJ2-7): DVKVTQSSRYLVKRTGEKVFLECVQDMDHENMFWYRQDPGLGLRLIYFSYDVKMKEKGDIPEGYSVSREKKERFSLILESASTNQTSMYLCASSTQGGLTSYEQYFGPGTRLTVT.

This clonotype has a handful of counts. The chain carries TRBV3-1 and TRBJ2-7, with no clear D. V was cut by 1 base and J by 3 bases, with 10 bases left in between. CDR1 is LGHDT, CDR2 YNNKEL, per germline (reference sequence). The CDR3 is 14 amino acids. The CDR3 DNA sequence: TGTGCCAGCAGCCAAGGACTTACTATCTACGAGCAGTACTTC. Translated, it gives CASSQGLTIYEQYF.

The chain carries TRBV2 and TRBJ1-4, with unresolved D. CDR1 and CDR2 from the germline V gene are SNHLY and FYNNEI. The CDR3 consists of 14 residues. Trimming took off 6 bases at V and 6 bases at J, with 14 bases between the two ends. CDR3 sequence: CASRGNSQDEKLFF. CDR3 DNA: TGTGCCAGCAGGGGGAACAGTCAGGATGAAAAACTGTTTTTT.

This clonotype was detected a few times. The CDR3 DNA is TGTGCCAGCAGCAAAGGGAGGGACACCCCTCAGAGGGTTGCAACTAATGAAAAACTGTTTTTT. It codes for CASSKGRDTPQRVATNEKLFF. This chain connects TRBV21-1 to TRBJ1-4; the table's TRBD1 call for D was not verified on the DNA. TRBV21-1 is a known pseudogene. CDR3 length equals 21 residues.

The DNA of the CDR3 is TGTGCCAGCAGCGCAAATCCGGGACTCCCCATCGGCGAGCAGTACTTC. This sequence encodes CASSANPGLPIGEQYF. The J gene is TRBJ2-7, the V gene TRBV27; D is possibly TRBD2 (6 bases). The CDR3 is 16 amino acids. With 6 bases removed from V and 6 bases from J, the gap between germline ends came to 24 bases. Germline values: CDR1 MNHEY, CDR2 SMNVEV (reference sequence).

There are many counts of this clonotype. The genes are TRBV12-3 or TRBV12-4 and TRBJ2-1, with a possible D match to TRBD2 (5 bases). The CDR3 covers 15 residues. With 5 bases removed from V and 0 bases from J, the gap between germline ends came to 11 bases. CDR3: CASSRDAGSYNEQFF. The CDR3 DNA reads TGTGCCAGCAGTCGGGATGCTGGCTCCTACAATGAGCAGTTCTTC.

V usage is TRBV7-3 and J usage is TRBJ2-1, with D unclear. Germline V lookup: CDR1 SGHTA, CDR2 FQGTGA. V dropped 3 bases and J dropped 0 bases, with 9 bases sitting between them. The CDR3 contains 15 residues. DNA for the CDR3: TGTGCCAGCAGCTTTGGTCAGAGCTCCTACAATGAGCAGTTCTTC. Its translation: CASSFGQSSYNEQFF.

This clonotype was seen ten or more times. V usage is TRBV6-1 and J usage is TRBJ1-4; D is possibly TRBD1 (6 bases). V lost 6 bases and J lost 8, with 16 bases in between. The CDR3 is 14 residues long. Per germline, CDR1 MNHNS and CDR2 SASEGT. This CDR3 reads CASSPGRGREKLFF. The CDR3, as DNA: TGTGCCAGCAGCCCCGGCAGGGGAAGAGAAAAACTGTTTTTT.

CDR3 region: CASSGQGVPPEAFF. In DNA form, the CDR3 reads TGTGCCAGCAGTGGACAGGGCGTTCCCCCTGAAGCTTTCTTT. The chain is built from TRBV27 and TRBJ1-1; 8 bases map to TRBD1. Germline V gene data show CDR1 as MNHEY and CDR2 as SMNVEV (reference sequence). The CDR3 loop spans 14 amino acids. The V and J ends lost 5 bases and 6 bases, in that order; junction bases with no gene match: 8.

The rearrangement joins TRBV7-9 to TRBJ2-1; D is perhaps TRBD1 (6 bases). The CDR3 runs 14 residues. The V and J ends lost 2 bases and 8 bases respectively, with 13 bases between them. Germline loops: CDR1 SEHNR, CDR2 FQNEAQ (reference sequence). CDR3 DNA sequence: TGTGCCAGCAGCTTAACACAGGGTAGCGATGAGCAGTTCTTC. This translates into CASSLTQGSDEQFF.

This clonotype was picked up a small number of times. V usage is TRBV28 and J usage is TRBJ2-1, with 10 bases fitting TRBD1. In germline, CDR1 is MDHEN, CDR2 SYDVKM. The CDR3 runs 14 residues. V lost 10 bases, J lost 3 bases, and 6 bases stayed unmatched. CDR3 sequence: CAIRQGAYYNEQFF. The CDR3 bases are TGTGCCATACGACAGGGGGCTTACTACAATGAGCAGTTCTTC. The full variable domain, in which reference TRBV28 and TRBJ2-1 provide the parts outside the CDR3, is DVKVTQSSRYLVKRTGEKVFLECVQDMDHENMFWYRQDPGLGLRLIYFSYDVKMKEKGDIPEGYSVSREKKERFSLILESASTNQTSMYLCAIRQGAYYNEQFFGPGTRLTVL.

The sample holds a few counts of this clonotype. The rearrangement uses TRBV20-1 and TRBJ2-7, with D possibly TRBD2 on 6 matching bases. The CDR3 sequence is 13 residues long. The V end was cut by 3 bases, the J end by 0 bases, with 9 bases between. Germline lookup yields CDR1 DFQATT and CDR2 SNEGSKA (reference sequence). In DNA, the CDR3 is TGCAGTGCTAGTAGCGGACTCTCCTACGAGCAGTACTTC. Translated: CSASSGLSYEQYF.

In its sample, this clonotype was seen once. The rearrangement uses TRBV28 and TRBJ2-7; D is undetermined. CDR3 size: 14 residues. V was clipped by 4 bases and J by 6 bases, with 16 bases between them. Germline CDR1 MDHEN, CDR2 SYDVKM. The CDR3 region has the DNA TGTGCCAGCAGTTCGCCTACTATTGCCTCCGAGCAGTACTTC. Its translation: CASSSPTIASEQYF.

This clonotype was detected a few times. CDR3 nucleotide sequence: TGCGCCAGCAGCCAAGATACGGGTGTGGGGAGCCAAGAGACCCAGTACTTC. It translates to CASSQDTGVGSQETQYF. V usage is TRBV4-1 and J usage is TRBJ2-5, with D perhaps matching TRBD2 (5 bases). V was clipped by 0 bases and J by 1 base, with 15 bases between them. Germline-derived CDR1 and CDR2 are MGHRA and YSYEKL. The CDR3 is 17 amino acids.

Many counts were recorded for this clonotype. The chain joins TRBV5-1 to TRBJ1-1, with 8 bases that match TRBD1. The CDR3 is made up of 17 amino acids. CDR1 is SGHRS, CDR2 YFSETQ, per germline. V lost 1 base, J lost 1 base, and 9 bases stayed unmatched. CDR3 protein: CASSLIGTGRPNTEAFF. The CDR3 DNA follows: TGCGCCAGCAGCTTGATAGGGACAGGAAGGCCGAACACTGAAGCTTTCTTT.